Each of the 27 T cell receptor beta chains below was sequenced from the same sample in a study of CD8 T cells in ankylosing spondylitis (dated by TCRdb to between 2016 and 2019). No cognate antigen is known for these TCRs. The investigation overall reported the following: A TCR beta motif of about eight highly homologous amino acid variants appeared characteristic of blood from ankylosing spondylitis patients.

The library came from 5' RACE. Reads for this sample came from an Illumina HiSeq 2500. The raw public reads went through TCRdb reprocessing: fastp at Q25, MiXCR clone calling, in-frame beta chains kept. Every CDR3 protein is listed once, alongside the most common genes and DNA of its rows. Here the sample has 350,000 to 550,000 distinct CDR3 sequences; roughly a quarter occur a single time. About 0.9% of the sample rests with the top ten. The sample was blood, either unsorted or a sorted T cell fraction (not recorded which). These receptors were taken from a male donor with ankylosing spondylitis.

V is TRBV7-9 and J is TRBJ2-7; TRBD2 agrees at 10 bases. From germline, CDR1 is SEHNR and CDR2 FQNEAQ (reference sequence). With V trimmed by 2 bases and J by 2 bases, 0 bases remained unmatched. The CDR3 consists of 14 residues. CDR3 in DNA: TGTGCCAGCAGCTTACTAGCGGGAGCCTACGAGCAGTACTTC. It translates to CASSLLAGAYEQYF.

V and J are TRBV5-1 and TRBJ2-7, with TRBD2 matching over 7 bases. V lost 4 bases and J lost 1; bases outside the gene matches: 8. CDR3 size: 15 residues. In germline, CDR1 is SGHRS, CDR2 YFSETQ. In nucleotides, the CDR3 is TGCGCCAGCAGCAACAGCGGGATAAGGTCCTACGAGCAGTACTTC. This codes for CASSNSGIRSYEQYF.

This clonotype was seen more than once but under ten times. The CDR3 nucleotides read TGCAGTGCTATAGGGGGCACCAATCAGCCCCAGCATTTT. Protein sequence: CSAIGGTNQPQHF. This sequence joins TRBV20-1 and TRBJ1-5, with 7 positions matching TRBD1. The germline V gene encodes CDR1 DFQATT and CDR2 SNEGSKA (reference sequence). V lost 4 bases to trimming and J lost 3 bases; unmatched junction nucleotides: 3. This CDR3 comprises 13 residues.

This clonotype came up a few times. The chain recombines TRBV5-1 with TRBJ2-5, with 7 nucleotides matching TRBD1. CDR3 length equals 14 residues. Trimming removed 2 bases from V and 7 bases from J; junction bases left unmatched: 8. Germline assignment: CDR1 SGHRS and CDR2 YFSETQ. The CDR3 reads CASSFGTADGTQYF. The DNA of the CDR3 is TGCGCCAGCAGCTTTGGGACAGCAGATGGGACCCAGTACTTC. Full variable domain (remainder filled in from reference TRBV5-1 and TRBJ2-5): KAGVTQTPRYLIKTRGQQVTLSCSPISGHRSVSWYQQTPGQGLQFLFEYFSETQRNKGNFPGRFSGRQFSNSRSEMNVSTLELGDSALYLCASSFGTADGTQYFGPGTRLLVL.

The CDR3 reads CASSFQRDEQYV. The CDR3 DNA sequence: TGTGCCAGCAGCTTCCAGAGGGACGAGCAGTACGTC. The chain carries TRBV5-6 and TRBJ2-7; D perhaps matches TRBD2 (5 bases). This CDR3 contains 12 residues. Trimming cost V 2 bases and J 5 bases, with 8 bases left between them. Germline V lookup: CDR1 SGHDT, CDR2 YYEEEE.

This clonotype has only a few counts. The J gene is TRBJ2-2, the V gene TRBV20-1; 12 bases map to TRBD2. The CDR3 covers 13 residues. CDR1 and CDR2 from the germline V gene are DFQATT and SNEGSKA (reference sequence). This chain's CDR3 is CGGLAGSTGELFF. CDR3 in DNA: TGCGGAGGACTAGCGGGATCCACCGGGGAGCTGTTTTTT.

The V and J genes are TRBV20-1 and TRBJ2-7, with 12 bases lining up with TRBD2. Per the germline V gene, CDR1 is DFQATT and CDR2 is SNEGSKA (reference sequence). The CDR3 runs 15 residues. V lost 0 bases, J lost 7 bases, and 7 bases stayed unmatched. This CDR3 reads CSARDRRLAGDEQYV. The CDR3 DNA follows: TGCAGTGCTAGAGATAGGAGACTAGCGGGAGATGAGCAGTACGTC.

This clonotype was seen a few times. V gene TRBV10-3 combines with J gene TRBJ2-2; 8 bases align to TRBD2. CDR1 and CDR2 (germline): ENHRY, SYGVKD. This CDR3 comprises 15 residues. V trimming: 8 bases; J trimming: 0 bases; junction bases outside the gene matches: 5. The CDR3 spells CAIGRGGSNTGELFF. In DNA form, the CDR3 reads TGTGCCATCGGTCGGGGGGGATCGAACACCGGGGAGCTGTTTTTT.

This clonotype was seen repeatedly, ten times or more. This rearrangement joins TRBV29-1 to TRBJ1-1, with D hard to call. The CDR3 totals 13 residues. Germline lookup yields CDR1 SQVTM and CDR2 ANQGSEA. The V and J ends lost 4 bases and 0 bases respectively, with 9 bases between them. The CDR3 is CSVGRSMNTEAFF. The CDR3 nucleotides are TGCAGCGTTGGTAGGAGTATGAACACTGAAGCTTTCTTT.

This clonotype turned up a few times. The V and J genes are TRBV24-1 and TRBJ2-3, with D perhaps matching TRBD1 (5 bases). The CDR3 sequence is 15 residues long. The germline gives CDR1 KGHDR, CDR2 SFDVKD. V gave up 2 bases and J gave up 2 bases, with 10 bases separating them. The chain's CDR3 is CATSDSQVHTDTQYF. DNA of the CDR3: TGTGCCACCAGTGATTCACAGGTCCACACAGATACGCAGTATTTT.

This clonotype was seen a few times. The chain recombines TRBV5-1 with TRBJ2-2, with D possibly TRBD2 on 6 matching bases. Germline V gene sequence: CDR1 SGHRS, CDR2 YFSETQ. V lost 0 bases to trimming and J lost 5 bases, with 8 bases between them. The length of the CDR3 is 14 residues. The CDR3 DNA reads as TGCGCCAGCAGCTTGGAGGCGGGGACCGGGGAGCTGTTTTTT. Amino acids: CASSLEAGTGELFF.

This clonotype turned up a few times. The chain joins TRBV5-1 to TRBJ2-7, with a weak D call TRBD2 (6 bases). Germline V gene lookup returns CDR1 SGHRS and CDR2 YFSETQ. The CDR3 loop spans 12 amino acids. Trimming pared 4 bases from V and 4 bases from J, leaving 9 bases between. The CDR3 loop reads CASSVGTYEQYF. The CDR3, as DNA: TGCGCCAGCAGCGTAGGGACTTACGAGCAGTACTTC.

This chain connects TRBV20-1 to TRBJ2-1, with TRBD2 matching 9 bases. This CDR3 is built from 16 residues. CDR1 and CDR2 from the germline V gene are DFQATT and SNEGSKA (reference sequence). V shed 6 bases and J 1 base; nucleotides not matched to a gene: 10. CDR3 nucleotides: TGCAGTGCCGATCCACTAGCGGGTTTTTCCTACAATGAGCAGTTCTTC. This sequence encodes CSADPLAGFSYNEQFF.

V is TRBV20-1 and J is TRBJ1-4; 11 nucleotides align to TRBD1. The CDR3 runs 15 residues. J was trimmed by 3 bases and V by 6 bases; bases with no gene match: 6. Germline V gene sequence: CDR1 DFQATT, CDR2 SNEGSKA (reference sequence). This CDR3 reads CSAPGQGGANEKLFF. The CDR3 bases are TGCAGTGCCCCGGGACAGGGGGGGGCTAATGAAAAACTGTTTTTT.

This clonotype appeared a few times. This rearrangement joins TRBV5-1 to TRBJ1-3, with D hard to call. With 6 bases removed from V and 0 bases from J, the gap between germline ends came to 7 bases. CDR3 length equals 13 residues. From germline, CDR1 is SGHRS and CDR2 YFSETQ. CDR3 sequence reads: CASNGDSGNTIYF. CDR3 sequence (DNA): TGCGCCAGCAACGGCGACTCTGGAAACACCATATATTTT.

This clonotype was seen a handful of times. The chain uses TRBV5-1 and TRBJ2-1, with TRBD2 identical over 9 bases. Trimming took 4 bases from V and 7 from J; bases not matched to a gene: 9. CDR1 and CDR2 from the germline V gene are SGHRS and YFSETQ. The CDR3 runs to 15 residues. CDR3 coding DNA: TGCGCCAGCAGCGGTGGGCGTAGCGGGAGTAATGAGCAGTTCTTC. It specifies CASSGGRSGSNEQFF.

The chain is built from TRBV7-2 and TRBJ1-1, with D possibly matching TRBD1 (5 bases). CDR1 and CDR2 from the germline V gene are SGHTA and FQGNSA. The V gene lost 5 bases and the J gene lost 11 bases, with 21 bases spanning the gap. The CDR3 is 14 residues long. CDR3 nucleotides: TGTGCCAGCAGCCTACCGCATACAGGTGACAGTGCTTTCTTT. Its translation is CASSLPHTGDSAFF. Full variable domain (rest looked up from reference TRBV7-2 and TRBJ1-1): GAGVSQSPSNKVTEKGKDVELRCDPISGHTALYWYRQSLGQGLEFLIYFQGNSAPDKSGLPSDRFSAERTGGSVSTLTIQRTQQEDSAVYLCASSLPHTGDSAFFGQGTRLTVV.

J is TRBJ2-3 and V is TRBV5-1; a possible D gene is TRBD2 (5 bases). V dropped 4 bases and J dropped 2 bases, with 11 bases sitting between them. The CDR3 contains 14 residues. Germline CDR1 is SGHRS and CDR2 is YFSETQ. Here the CDR3 reads CASSPGADTDTQYF. CDR3 in DNA: TGCGCCAGCAGCCCAGGAGCGGACACAGATACGCAGTATTTT.

This clonotype was seen just once. The chain couples TRBV7-2 to TRBJ1-5; 7 positions match TRBD1. CDR3 size: 16 residues. CDR1 and CDR2 (germline): SGHTA, FQGNSA. The ends lost 5 bases at V and 2 bases at J; junction bases unmatched: 9. CDR3 sequence: CASSTFGTEGNQPQHF. Written as DNA, the CDR3 is TGTGCCAGCAGCACATTCGGGACAGAGGGCAATCAGCCCCAGCATTTT.

The chain links TRBV29-1 to TRBJ1-2; TRBD1 matches at 7 bases. Trimming took 4 bases from V and 4 from J; bases not matched to a gene: 6. Germline-derived CDR1 and CDR2 are SQVTM and ANQGSEA. CDR3 length equals 13 residues. The CDR3 DNA follows: TGCAGCGTTGGACAGGGAATGGGCTATGGCTACACCTTC. It specifies CSVGQGMGYGYTF. Supplemented by reference TRBV29-1 and TRBJ1-2, the full variable domain reads SAVISQKPSRDICQRGTSLTIQCQVDSQVTMMFWYRQQPGQSLTLIATANQGSEATYESGFVIDKFPISRPNLTFSTLTVSNMSPEDSSIYLCSVGQGMGYGYTFGSGTRLTVV.

This clonotype was recorded a few times. The rearrangement uses TRBV11-2 and TRBJ2-1; 9 bases are shared with TRBD2. The CDR3 spans 15 residues. With V trimmed by 2 bases and J by 6 bases, 5 bases remained unmatched. Looked up from germline, CDR1 is SGHAT and CDR2 is FQNNGV. CDR3 in DNA: TGTGCCAGCAGCTTAAGCGGGAGGCAGGGCAATGAGCAGTTCTTC. Amino acid sequence: CASSLSGRQGNEQFF.

In its sample, this clonotype was seen a few times. V usage is TRBV29-1 and J usage is TRBJ2-3, with TRBD2 matching over 12 bases. Germline loops: CDR1 SQVTM, CDR2 ANQGSEA. Germline trimming cut 5 bases from V and 3 bases from J; bases unmatched to any gene: 12. This CDR3 comprises 17 residues. CDR3 in amino acids: CSVPPTTTSGRTDTQYF. In DNA form, the CDR3 reads TGCAGCGTTCCCCCTACTACTACTAGCGGGAGGACAGATACGCAGTATTTT.

The CDR3 protein is CSAKRGRDTQYF. CDR3 sequence (DNA): TGCAGTGCTAAAAGGGGAAGAGATACGCAGTATTTT. The genes are TRBV20-1 and TRBJ2-3; D perhaps matches TRBD1 (5 bases). With 4 bases removed from V and 5 bases from J, the gap between germline ends came to 10 bases. Per germline, CDR1 DFQATT and CDR2 SNEGSKA (reference sequence). The CDR3 runs 12 residues.

V and J are TRBV5-1 and TRBJ2-1; D unclear. From germline, CDR1 is SGHRS and CDR2 YFSETQ. The CDR3 spans 15 residues. Trimming removed 0 bases from V and 6 bases from J, with 13 bases in between. CDR3 protein: CASSLAPRGGNEQFF. DNA of the CDR3: TGCGCCAGCAGCTTGGCCCCTAGAGGCGGCAATGAGCAGTTCTTC.

The gene calls are TRBV18 and TRBJ1-4; D unclear. Germline V gene sequence: CDR1 KGHSH, CDR2 LQKENI. Trimming stripped 3 bases from V and 8 bases from J, with 13 bases between. This CDR3 has 14 amino acids. The CDR3 DNA sequence: TGTGCCAGCTCACCTAACAGCCTCTCAGAAAAACTGTTTTTT. The encoded protein is CASSPNSLSEKLFF.

CDR3 amino acids: CASSFLAALGNEQFF. The DNA of the CDR3 is TGTGCCAGCAGTTTTCTAGCGGCCCTGGGGAATGAGCAGTTCTTC. The chain joins TRBV12-3 or TRBV12-4 to TRBJ2-1, with 7 bases aligning to TRBD2. This CDR3 spans 15 amino acids. V was pared by 3 bases and J by 7 bases, with 9 bases of the junction left unmatched.

The CDR3 sequence is CASSLMTSGSSVGEQFF. DNA of the CDR3: TGTGCCAGCAGCCTAATGACTAGCGGGAGTAGTGTAGGTGAGCAGTTCTTC. J is TRBJ2-1 and V is TRBV7-2; 12 nucleotides align to TRBD2. The CDR3 is 17 amino acids. Germline-derived CDR1 and CDR2 are SGHTA and FQGNSA. V lost 5 bases and J lost 9; bases outside the gene matches: 14.